This T cell receptor beta chain was captured in a study of control samples from healthy donors and cancer patients. Germline V lookup: CDR1 MDHEN, CDR2 SYDVKM. The germline V and J ends were trimmed by 1 base and 7 bases, with 7 bases remaining between them. The CDR3 totals 13 residues. Some clones are missing from TCRdb's copy, which holds only in-frame ones; the method was immunoSEQ multiplex PCR. The sample has roughly 160,000 clones, around 94% seen once; the top ten hold around 13%. The TCR was taken from a man aged 60-69 years with colorectal cancer. Sequenced material: PBMCs. The chain links TRBV28 to TRBJ1-4; D not certain. The CDR3 DNA reads as TGTGCCAGCAGTTTATCGGGAACTGAAAAACTGTTTTTT. It translates to CASSLSGTEKLFF.